This paragraph reports one T cell receptor (beta chain). Exclusion of patients followed from uncontrolled infection, other autoimmune disease, pregnancy or lactation. These data belong to a study of T cells in Graves' hyperthyroidism and ophthalmopathy. The source material, RNA transcripts, was used to amplify TCR beta CDR3 regions. When the TCR CDR3 underwent first-round RT-PCR, the HTBI primer set was used. From the multiplex PCR reads, TCRdb called clonotypes with MiXCR, one entry per CDR3 protein. The table has 350,000 to 400,000 distinct CDR3 sequences, 14% to 15% seen once. CDR1 SNHLY and CDR2 FYNNEI come from the germline V gene. This CDR3 comprises 14 residues. Between the trimmed V and J ends, which lost 4 bases and 2 bases, there was a span of 9 bases.

Sequenced sample: blood. The TCR was taken from a woman younger than 45 with Graves' hyperthyroidism. This sequence joins TRBV2 and TRBJ1-5, with D perhaps TRBD1 (5 bases). CDR3 in amino acids: CASSGGDGNQPQHF. CDR3 DNA: TGTGCCAGCAGTGGGGGGGACGGCAATCAGCCCCAGCATTTT.